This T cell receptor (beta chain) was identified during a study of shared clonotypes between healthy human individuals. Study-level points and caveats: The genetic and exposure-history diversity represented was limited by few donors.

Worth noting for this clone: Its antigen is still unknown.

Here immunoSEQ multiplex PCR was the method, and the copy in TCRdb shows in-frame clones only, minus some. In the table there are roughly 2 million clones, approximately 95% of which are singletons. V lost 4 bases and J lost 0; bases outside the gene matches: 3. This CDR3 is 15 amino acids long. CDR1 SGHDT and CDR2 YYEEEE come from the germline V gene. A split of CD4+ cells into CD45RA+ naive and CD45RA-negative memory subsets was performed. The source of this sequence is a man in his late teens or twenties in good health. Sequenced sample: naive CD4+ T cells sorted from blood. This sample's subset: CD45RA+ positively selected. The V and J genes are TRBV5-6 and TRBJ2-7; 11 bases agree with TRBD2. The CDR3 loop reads CASSRGLAGSYEQYF. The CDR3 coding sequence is TGTGCCAGCAGCCGCGGACTAGCGGGCTCCTACGAGCAGTACTTC. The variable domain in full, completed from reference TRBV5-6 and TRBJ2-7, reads DAGVTQSPTHLIKTRGQQVTLRCSPKSGHDTVSWYQQALGQGPQFIFQYYEEEERQRGNFPDRFSGHQFPNYSSELNVNALLLGDSALYLCASSRGLAGSYEQYFGPGTRLTVT.